Following are 25 T cell receptor beta chains from one sample sequenced in a study of technical replicates of blood from a handful of donors. Sequencing was performed with immunoSEQ multiplex PCR; in TCRdb, only in-frame clones are kept and a portion is missing. The data show around 71,000 clones, just under 95% seen once. The specimen was T cells isolated from PBMCs. The receptor source for this set is a human donor in good health.

This clone showed up just once. V and J are TRBV9 and TRBJ2-3; TRBD2 matches at 8 bases. Germline V gives CDR1 SGDLS, CDR2 YYNGEE. The CDR3 is made up of 15 amino acids. The ends lost 7 bases at V and 3 bases at J; junction bases unmatched: 10. The CDR3 nucleotides are TGTGCCAGCGTCCGAAAGCGGGAGAGTACAGATACGCAGTATTTT. Its translation: CASVRKRESTDTQYF.

This clone came up once. The gene calls are TRBV5-4 and TRBJ2-7, with TRBD2 identical over 8 bases. The CDR3 is made up of 16 amino acids. Germline trimming cut 1 base from V and 0 bases from J; bases unmatched to any gene: 6. CDR1 is SGHNT and CDR2 is YYREEE in the germline V gene (reference sequence). The CDR3 spells CASSLYSGGTSYEQYF. In DNA, the CDR3 is TGTGCCAGCAGCTTGTATTCGGGAGGGACCTCCTACGAGCAGTACTTC.

The CDR3 protein is CASSPSANTGELFF. CDR3 sequence (DNA): TGTGCCAGCAGCCCCTCAGCGAACACCGGGGAGCTGTTTTTT. The chain links TRBV5-6 to TRBJ2-2, with D uncertain. The germline V gene has CDR1 SGHDT and CDR2 YYEEEE. The CDR3 runs to 14 residues. Trimming stripped 4 bases from V and 0 bases from J, with 7 bases between. The full variable domain, rest sourced from reference TRBV5-6 and TRBJ2-2, is DAGVTQSPTHLIKTRGQQVTLRCSPKSGHDTVSWYQQALGQGPQFIFQYYEEEERQRGNFPDRFSGHQFPNYSSELNVNALLLGDSALYLCASSPSANTGELFFGEGSRLTVL.

This chain uses TRBV9 with TRBJ2-1, with 7 bases aligning to TRBD2. The CDR3 is made up of 16 amino acids. Germline V CDR1 and CDR2: SGDLS, YYNGEE. J was trimmed by 1 base and V by 3 bases; bases with no gene match: 7. The CDR3 protein is CASSEEPGLSYNEQFF. The DNA for the CDR3 is TGTGCCAGCAGCGAAGAACCGGGACTATCCTACAATGAGCAGTTCTTC.

The chain employs TRBV9 and TRBJ2-7; a weak D match, TRBD2 (6 bases). The CDR3 sequence is 16 residues long. V was shortened by 0 bases and J by 3 bases, with 16 bases between the two germline ends. CDR1 is SGDLS and CDR2 is YYNGEE in the germline V gene. The CDR3 DNA reads as TGTGCCAGCAGCGTAGGCGCGACGGAGGGTGGCTACGAGCAGTACTTC. It yields the protein CASSVGATEGGYEQYF.

This clone was picked up one time. This sequence joins TRBV10-3 and TRBJ1-5; D is unresolved. The germline gives CDR1 ENHRY, CDR2 SYGVKD. V was pared by 3 bases and J by 2 bases, with 11 bases between. The CDR3 contains 15 residues. In nucleotides, the CDR3 is TGTGCCATCAGTGAAGCGGGGTTGGGCAATCAGCCCCAGCATTTT. As protein: CAISEAGLGNQPQHF.

The chain joins TRBV7-2 to TRBJ2-7, with D tentatively TRBD2 (6 bases). The CDR3 sequence is 15 residues long. Trimming cost V 5 bases and J 0 bases, with 14 bases left between them. Germline V gene lookup returns CDR1 SGHTA and CDR2 FQGNSA. In DNA form, the CDR3 reads TGTGCCAGCAGCCCCCGGGACTGGAGCTCCTACGAGCAGTACTTC. Translated, it gives CASSPRDWSSYEQYF.

In its sample, this clone was seen a few times. This chain joins TRBV9 and TRBJ1-1; D is unresolved. Between the trimmed V and J ends, which lost 0 bases and 1 base, there was a span of 7 bases. The CDR3 contains 14 residues. CDR1 SGDLS and CDR2 YYNGEE come from the germline V gene. Here the CDR3 DNA reads TGTGCCAGCAGCGTAGGCCCGGGGAACACTGAAGCTTTCTTT. Its translation: CASSVGPGNTEAFF. Using reference TRBV9 and TRBJ1-1 for the parts outside the CDR3, the full variable domain is DSGVTQTPKHLITATGQRVTLRCSPRSGDLSVYWYQQSLDQGLQFLIQYYNGEERAKGNILERFSAQQFPDLHSELNLSSLELGDSALYFCASSVGPGNTEAFFGQGTRLTVV.

The chain couples TRBV7-3 to TRBJ2-5, with 10 positions matching TRBD2. Germline loops: CDR1 SGHTA, CDR2 FQGTGA. The CDR3 contains 15 residues. With V trimmed by 3 bases and J by 2 bases, 3 bases remained unmatched. CDR3 nucleotide sequence: TGTGCCAGCAGCTTGATAGCGGGAGGACAAGAGACCCAGTACTTC. The encoded protein is CASSLIAGGQETQYF.

The count of this clone is one. The genes are TRBV7-8 and TRBJ2-5; D not resolved. Per the germline V gene, CDR1 is SGHVS and CDR2 is FQNEAQ. The CDR3 has 11 residues. Trimming took off 5 bases at V and 3 bases at J, with 4 bases between the two ends. The CDR3 here is CASSLKETQYF. CDR3 DNA sequence: TGTGCCAGCAGCCTTAAAGAGACCCAGTACTTC. Based on the CDR3 plus reference TRBV7-8 and TRBJ2-5, the full variable domain is GAGVSQSPRYKVAKRGQDVALRCDPISGHVSLFWYQQALGQGPEFLTYFQNEAQLDKSGLPSDRFFAERPEGSVSTLKIQRTQQEDSAVYLCASSLKETQYFGPGTRLLVL.

The V gene is TRBV27, the J gene TRBJ1-2; TRBD1 agrees at 7 bases. This CDR3 has 14 amino acids. Germline trimming cut 8 bases from V and 6 bases from J; bases unmatched to any gene: 12. CDR1 MNHEY and CDR2 SMNVEV come from the germline V gene (reference sequence). CDR3 DNA sequence: TGTGCCAGCTCATCTCAGGGGGGCTTCAATGGCTACACCTTC. It encodes CASSSQGGFNGYTF.

V usage is TRBV7-9 and J usage is TRBJ1-2; perhaps TRBD1 as D (5 bases). Germline lookup yields CDR1 SEHNR and CDR2 FQNEAQ (reference sequence). V was clipped by 5 bases and J by 8 bases, with 21 bases between them. The CDR3 length is 15 residues. The CDR3 region is CASSVVGPIMEGYTF. The CDR3 bases are TGTGCCAGCAGCGTCGTGGGGCCGATTATGGAAGGCTACACCTTC.

The rearrangement joins TRBV14 to TRBJ2-3; possibly TRBD1 for D (6 bases). This CDR3 has 14 residues. Germline-derived CDR1 and CDR2 are SGHDN and FVKESK. Trimming shortened V by 3 bases and J by 2 bases, and 9 bases separated the two germline ends. The chain's CDR3 is CASSQTGLTDTQYF. As DNA, the CDR3 is TGTGCCAGCAGCCAGACAGGACTCACAGATACGCAGTATTTT.

The chain joins TRBV19 to TRBJ1-5; no firm D call. CDR1 is LNHDA and CDR2 is SQIVND in the germline V gene (reference sequence). The ends were cut back, 5 bases at V and 0 bases at J, with 11 bases in the middle. CDR3 size: 15 residues. DNA for the CDR3: TGTGCCAGTAGTCCTGGACTAGGTAGCAATCAGCCCCAGCATTTT. Its protein product is CASSPGLGSNQPQHF.

V is TRBV13 and J is TRBJ2-3; 12 nucleotides match TRBD2. CDR1 is PRHDT, CDR2 FYEKMQ, per germline (reference sequence). Trimming cost V 5 bases and J 4 bases; bases outside gene matches: 7. This CDR3 comprises 16 residues. DNA of the CDR3: TGTGCCAGCAGCGCAGGACTAGCGGGAACTGCAGATACGCAGTATTTT. Protein product: CASSAGLAGTADTQYF.

The rearrangement joins TRBV4-3 to TRBJ2-7; 11 bases are shared with TRBD2. Germline values: CDR1 LGHNA, CDR2 YSLEER. The CDR3 extends over 16 amino acids. V shed 2 bases, J shed 1 base, and the junction held 4 bases outside the gene matches. The DNA for the CDR3 is TGCGCCAGCAGCCAATACGGGACTAGCGGTTCCTACGAGCAGTACTTC. It translates to CASSQYGTSGSYEQYF.

The count of this clone is one. The chain links TRBV27 to TRBJ2-7; 8 nucleotides agree with TRBD2. V lost 4 bases and J lost 5; bases outside the gene matches: 7. This CDR3 contains 14 residues. Germline CDR1 MNHEY, CDR2 SMNVEV (reference sequence). The CDR3 DNA reads as TGTGCCAGCAGTTCCCTAGCGGGTGTAAACGAGCAGTACTTC. Residues: CASSSLAGVNEQYF.

This chain links TRBV30 with TRBJ2-7, with D unresolved. Trimming stripped 2 bases from V and 0 bases from J, with 8 bases between. The germline CDR1 and CDR2 sequences are GTSNPN and SVGIG (reference sequence). This CDR3 is built from 13 residues. The CDR3 here is CAWSLAFSYEQYF. The CDR3, as DNA: TGTGCCTGGAGTTTGGCATTCTCCTACGAGCAGTACTTC.

This clone appeared a single time. This chain connects TRBV10-3 to TRBJ2-3, with 8 bases aligning to TRBD2. This CDR3 has 17 amino acids. With 2 bases clipped from V and 2 bases from J, the junction kept 9 bases outside the gene matches. Germline CDR1 ENHRY, CDR2 SYGVKD. CDR3 loop: CAISETGGPRVTDTQYF. Here the CDR3 DNA reads TGTGCCATCAGTGAGACGGGGGGGCCTCGGGTCACAGATACGCAGTATTTT.

V usage is TRBV9 and J usage is TRBJ1-3, with D tentatively TRBD1 (5 bases). With 2 bases removed from V and 2 bases from J, the gap between germline ends came to 14 bases. CDR1 and CDR2 (germline): SGDLS, YYNGEE. This CDR3 region has 16 residues. The DNA for the CDR3 is TGTGCCAGCAGCGTCAGCGGGGGAACCGCTGGAAACACCATATATTTT. This translates into CASSVSGGTAGNTIYF.

The chain employs TRBV6-5 and TRBJ2-5; TRBD2 is a possible D gene (6 bases). Germline V gene lookup returns CDR1 MNHEY and CDR2 SVGAGI. This CDR3 comprises 14 residues. With 3 bases removed from V and 6 bases from J, the gap between germline ends came to 14 bases. This CDR3 is CASSYTGLGKTQYF. Written as DNA, the CDR3 is TGTGCCAGCAGTTATACGGGACTTGGGAAGACCCAGTACTTC.

The V call is TRBV10-3, the J call TRBJ1-5; TRBD1 aligns across 7 bases. Germline CDR1 is ENHRY and CDR2 is SYGVKD. This CDR3 is 15 amino acids long. With 3 bases clipped from V and 4 bases from J, the junction kept 6 bases outside the gene matches. CDR3 coding DNA: TGTGCCATCAGTGAATCAGGGGGAGTAAATCAGCCCCAGCATTTT. Translation: CAISESGGVNQPQHF.

The chain uses TRBV9 and TRBJ2-7; tentative D call: TRBD1 (5 bases). The CDR3 is 15 amino acids. V was shortened by 2 bases and J by 3 bases, with 15 bases between the two germline ends. The germline V gene has CDR1 SGDLS and CDR2 YYNGEE. For the CDR3, the DNA is TGTGCCAGCAGCGTCTTAGGGGCGCAGAGCTACGAGCAGTACTTC. Amino acid sequence: CASSVLGAQSYEQYF.

This chain connects TRBV4-2 to TRBJ2-7; 11 nucleotides match TRBD1. Trimming at V came to 1 base and at J to 6 bases, leaving 8 bases not matched to a gene. This CDR3 comprises 16 residues. The germline CDR1 and CDR2 sequences are LGHNA and YNFKEQ. In DNA form, the CDR3 reads TGTGCCAGCAGCCAAGCCTCCAGGGACAGGGGGGGCGAGCAGTACTTC. It codes for CASSQASRDRGGEQYF.

The rearrangement links TRBV5-6 to TRBJ1-1; D unresolved. Trimming took 4 bases from V and 2 from J, leaving 15 bases between them. Germline CDR1 reads SGHDT; CDR2 reads YYEEEE. There are 15 residues in the CDR3. The CDR3: CASSDRGMINTEAFF. The CDR3 coding sequence is TGTGCCAGCAGCGACCGGGGAATGATAAACACTGAAGCTTTCTTT.